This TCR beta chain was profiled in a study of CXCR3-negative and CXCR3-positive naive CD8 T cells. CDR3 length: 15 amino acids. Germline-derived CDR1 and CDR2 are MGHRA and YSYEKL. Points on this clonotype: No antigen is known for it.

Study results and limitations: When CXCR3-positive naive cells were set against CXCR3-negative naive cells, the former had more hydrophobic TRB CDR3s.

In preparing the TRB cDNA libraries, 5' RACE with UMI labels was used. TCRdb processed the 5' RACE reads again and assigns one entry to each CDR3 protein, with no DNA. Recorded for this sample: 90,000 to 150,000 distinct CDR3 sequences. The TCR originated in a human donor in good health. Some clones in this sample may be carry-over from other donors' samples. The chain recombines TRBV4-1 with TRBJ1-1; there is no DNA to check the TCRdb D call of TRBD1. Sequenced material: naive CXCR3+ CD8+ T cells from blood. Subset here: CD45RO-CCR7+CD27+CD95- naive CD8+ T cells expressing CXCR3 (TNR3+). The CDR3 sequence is CASSQSTVMNTEAFF.